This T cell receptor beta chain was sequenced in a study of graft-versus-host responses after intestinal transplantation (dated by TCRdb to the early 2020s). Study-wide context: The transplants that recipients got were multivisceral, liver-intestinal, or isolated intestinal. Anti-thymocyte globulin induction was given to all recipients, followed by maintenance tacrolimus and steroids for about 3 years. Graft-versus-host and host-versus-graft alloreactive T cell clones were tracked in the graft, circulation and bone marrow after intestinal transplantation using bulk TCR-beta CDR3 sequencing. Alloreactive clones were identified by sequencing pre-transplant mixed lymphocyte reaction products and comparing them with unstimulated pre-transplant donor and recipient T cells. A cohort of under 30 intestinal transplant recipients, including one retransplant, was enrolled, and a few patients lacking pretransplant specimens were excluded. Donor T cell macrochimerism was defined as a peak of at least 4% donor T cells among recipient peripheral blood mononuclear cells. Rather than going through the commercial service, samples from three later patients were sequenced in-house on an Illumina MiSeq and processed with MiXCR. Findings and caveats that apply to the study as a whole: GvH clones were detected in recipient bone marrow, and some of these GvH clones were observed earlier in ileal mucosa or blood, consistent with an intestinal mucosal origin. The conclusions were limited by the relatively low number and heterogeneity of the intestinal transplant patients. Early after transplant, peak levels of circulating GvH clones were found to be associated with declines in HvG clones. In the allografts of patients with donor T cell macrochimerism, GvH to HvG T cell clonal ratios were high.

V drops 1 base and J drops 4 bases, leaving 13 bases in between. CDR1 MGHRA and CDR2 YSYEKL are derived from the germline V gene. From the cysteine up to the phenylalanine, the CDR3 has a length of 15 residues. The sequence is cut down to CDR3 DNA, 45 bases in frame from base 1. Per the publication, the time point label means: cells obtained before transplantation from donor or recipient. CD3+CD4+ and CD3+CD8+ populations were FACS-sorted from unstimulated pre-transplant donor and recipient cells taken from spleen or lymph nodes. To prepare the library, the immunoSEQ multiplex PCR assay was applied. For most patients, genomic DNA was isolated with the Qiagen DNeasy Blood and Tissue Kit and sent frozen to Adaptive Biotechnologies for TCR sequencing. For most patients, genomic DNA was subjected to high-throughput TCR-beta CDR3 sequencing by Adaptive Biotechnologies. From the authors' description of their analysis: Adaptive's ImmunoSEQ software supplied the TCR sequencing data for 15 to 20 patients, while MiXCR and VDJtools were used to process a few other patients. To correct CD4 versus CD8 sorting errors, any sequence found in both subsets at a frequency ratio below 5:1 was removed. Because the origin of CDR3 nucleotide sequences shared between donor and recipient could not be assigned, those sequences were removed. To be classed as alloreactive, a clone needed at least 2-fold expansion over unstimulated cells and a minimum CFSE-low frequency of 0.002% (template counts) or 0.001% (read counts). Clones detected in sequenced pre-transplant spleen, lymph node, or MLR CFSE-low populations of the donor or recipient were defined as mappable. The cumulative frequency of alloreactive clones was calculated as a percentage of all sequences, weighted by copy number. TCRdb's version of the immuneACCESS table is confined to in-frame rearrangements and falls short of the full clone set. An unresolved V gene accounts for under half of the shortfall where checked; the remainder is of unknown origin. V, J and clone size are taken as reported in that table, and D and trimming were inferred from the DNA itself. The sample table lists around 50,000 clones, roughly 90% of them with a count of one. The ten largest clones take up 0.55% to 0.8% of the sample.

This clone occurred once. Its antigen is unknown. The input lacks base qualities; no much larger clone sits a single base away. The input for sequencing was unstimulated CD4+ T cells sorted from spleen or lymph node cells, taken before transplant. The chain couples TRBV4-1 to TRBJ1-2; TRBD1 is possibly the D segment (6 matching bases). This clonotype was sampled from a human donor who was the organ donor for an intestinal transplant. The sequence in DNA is TGCGCCAGCAGCCAAGTGCCCGGGACACCCTATGGCTACACCTTC. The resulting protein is CASSQVPGTPYGYTF.